One and the same sample provided the 28 T cell receptor beta chains below, sequenced in a study of CD8+ T cells in alopecia areata. Extraction of RNA preceded its reverse transcription into cDNA, which served as the sequencing template. The table came from immunoSEQ multiplex PCR; TCRdb's copy has only in-frame clones and leaves some out. The sample carries some 170,000 clones, roughly 60% recorded once. The sequences come from CD4+ T cells sorted from blood, collected at week 0. These receptors were obtained from a human donor with alopecia areata.

The chain employs TRBV30 and TRBJ2-3, with TRBD2 matching 8 bases. The CDR3 runs to 14 residues. J was trimmed by 2 bases and V by 3 bases; bases with no gene match: 4. Germline CDR1 GTSNPN, CDR2 SVGIG (reference sequence). CDR3 amino acids: CAWSLAGNTDTQYF. CDR3 nucleotides: TGTGCCTGGAGCTTAGCGGGGAACACAGATACGCAGTATTTT.

Points on this clone: This sample also contains other DNA sequences that code for the same CDR3. The chain couples TRBV15 to TRBJ2-5, with a possible D match to TRBD1 (5 bases). Looked up from germline, CDR1 is LNHNV and CDR2 is YYDKDF (reference sequence). Trimming pared 0 bases from V and 4 bases from J, leaving 6 bases between. This CDR3 has 13 amino acids. The CDR3 spells CATSRDQGETQYF. The CDR3 nucleotides are TGTGCCACCAGCAGAGATCAGGGAGAGACCCAGTACTTC.

The chain is built from TRBV27 and TRBJ2-3; a weak D match, TRBD1 (6 bases). The CDR3 spans 16 residues. Germline CDR1 is MNHEY and CDR2 is SMNVEV (reference sequence). Deletions cut 4 bases from V and 1 base from J, with 15 bases between. For the CDR3, the DNA is TGTGCCAGCAGTTCTTGGGACATCGAGGGCACAGATACGCAGTATTTT. The encoded protein is CASSSWDIEGTDTQYF.

V usage is TRBV15 and J usage is TRBJ2-1, with D maybe TRBD1 (6 bases). V was clipped by 1 base and J by 5 bases, with 9 bases between them. The CDR3 is 14 residues long. Per the germline V gene, CDR1 is LNHNV and CDR2 is YYDKDF (reference sequence). CDR3 nucleotide sequence: TGTGCCACCAGCAGAGGACAGGCGAACAATGAGCAGTTCTTC. Amino acid sequence: CATSRGQANNEQFF.

V is TRBV6-1 and J is TRBJ2-4, with 7 bases identical to TRBD2. The CDR3 has 14 residues. Germline values: CDR1 MNHNS, CDR2 SASEGT. The trim removed 3 bases at V and 3 bases at J, leaving 2 bases unmatched. CDR3 loop: CASSEGGIKNIQYF. The CDR3 DNA reads TGTGCCAGCAGTGAGGGGGGGATCAAAAACATTCAGTACTTC.

The V gene is TRBV30, the J gene TRBJ2-2; the D is unclear. The V and J ends lost 8 bases and 4 bases respectively, with 14 bases between them. The CDR3 runs to 13 residues. CDR1 is GTSNPN, CDR2 SVGIG, per germline (reference sequence). CDR3 protein: CARKTTATGELFF. CDR3 in DNA: TGTGCCCGCAAAACGACGGCCACCGGGGAGCTGTTTTTT.

V is TRBV19 and J is TRBJ1-5; D is unclear. The CDR3 length is 12 residues. The germline V and J ends were trimmed by 5 bases and 3 bases, with 5 bases remaining between them. Looked up from germline, CDR1 is LNHDA and CDR2 is SQIVND (reference sequence). The CDR3 region is CASSFINQPQHF. For the CDR3, the DNA is TGTGCCAGTAGTTTCATCAATCAGCCCCAGCATTTT.

The chain couples TRBV29-1 to TRBJ2-5; D remains unclear. V lost 4 bases and J 2 bases, leaving 11 bases between the germline ends. The CDR3 is 13 residues long. Germline CDR1 reads SQVTM; CDR2 reads ANQGSEA. This CDR3 reads CSVGVGLQETQYF. CDR3 nucleotide sequence: TGCAGCGTTGGGGTGGGGTTACAAGAGACCCAGTACTTC. Full variable domain (outside the CDR3, taken from reference TRBV29-1 and TRBJ2-5): SAVISQKPSRDICQRGTSLTIQCQVDSQVTMMFWYRQQPGQSLTLIATANQGSEATYESGFVIDKFPISRPNLTFSTLTVSNMSPEDSSIYLCSVGVGLQETQYFGPGTRLLVL.

This clone was observed once. The chain combines TRBV11-3 with TRBJ1-1; TRBD1 matches at 8 bases. The germline gives CDR1 SGHNT, CDR2 YENEEA. Unmatched junction bases numbered 4, after V lost 6 bases and J lost 4 bases. The CDR3 sequence is 13 residues long. The CDR3 bases are TGTGCCAGCAGTGGACAGGGTGGCACTGAAGCTTTCTTT. This gives the protein CASSGQGGTEAFF.

This chain links TRBV5-1 with TRBJ1-5; maybe TRBD1 (6 bases). The germline V gene encodes CDR1 SGHRS and CDR2 YFSETQ. V lost 0 bases and J 4 bases, leaving 11 bases between the germline ends. CDR3 length: 15 residues. CDR3 nucleotides: TGCGCCAGCAGCTTGGGCGGACAGCAGAATCAGCCCCAGCATTTT. Translated, it gives CASSLGGQQNQPQHF.

The chain has TRBV29-1 and TRBJ2-5; D gene unclear. The germline gives CDR1 SQVTM, CDR2 ANQGSEA. This CDR3 has 13 residues. V lost 7 bases and J lost 5, with 17 bases in between. The CDR3 DNA follows: TGCAGCGCTGAGGTCAGGCAAGTGGAGACCCAGTACTTC. Protein: CSAEVRQVETQYF.

The chain recombines TRBV5-6 with TRBJ2-4; no firm D call. The V gene lost 3 bases and the J gene lost 8 bases, with 9 bases spanning the gap. Germline-derived CDR1 and CDR2 are SGHDT and YYEEEE. CDR3 length: 12 residues. The CDR3 loop is CASSSSIDIQYF. In DNA form, the CDR3 reads TGTGCCAGCAGCTCCTCGATAGACATTCAGTACTTC.

DNA of the CDR3: TGCGCCAGCAGCCAAGAAGCTGGGACAGACTACGAGCAGTACTTC. Encoded protein: CASSQEAGTDYEQYF. V usage is TRBV4-3 and J usage is TRBJ2-7; TRBD1 matches 7 bases. Germline loops: CDR1 LGHNA, CDR2 YSLEER. The V gene end was trimmed by 0 bases and the J gene end by 3 bases; junction bases not matched to a gene: 5. The CDR3 runs to 15 residues.

The V call is TRBV5-6, the J call TRBJ1-6, with 9 positions matching TRBD1. This CDR3 contains 16 residues. After removal of 4 bases from V and 2 bases from J, the junction contained 4 bases not matched to a gene. Germline V gene data show CDR1 as SGHDT and CDR2 as YYEEEE. CDR3 nucleotides: TGTGCCAGCAGCCAAGGACAGGGGACCTATAATTCACCCCTCCACTTT. Its protein is CASSQGQGTYNSPLHF. Full variable domain (rest looked up from reference TRBV5-6 and TRBJ1-6): DAGVTQSPTHLIKTRGQQVTLRCSPKSGHDTVSWYQQALGQGPQFIFQYYEEEERQRGNFPDRFSGHQFPNYSSELNVNALLLGDSALYLCASSQGQGTYNSPLHFGNGTRLTVT.

This clone was recorded a few times. The J gene is TRBJ2-7, the V gene TRBV9, with TRBD2 matching 9 bases. The CDR3 totals 14 residues. CDR1 SGDLS and CDR2 YYNGEE come from the germline V gene. After removal of 0 bases from V and 7 bases from J, the junction contained 5 bases not matched to a gene. CDR3: CASSVAPLAGEQYF. DNA of the CDR3: TGTGCCAGCAGCGTAGCCCCACTAGCGGGTGAGCAGTACTTC. Variable domain in full (rest from reference TRBV9 and TRBJ2-7): DSGVTQTPKHLITATGQRVTLRCSPRSGDLSVYWYQQSLDQGLQFLIQYYNGEERAKGNILERFSAQQFPDLHSELNLSSLELGDSALYFCASSVAPLAGEQYFGPGTRLTVT.

V usage is TRBV30 and J usage is TRBJ2-2, with D possibly TRBD2 on 6 matching bases. V lost 5 bases and J lost 2, with 18 bases in between. The CDR3 totals 16 residues. Per the germline V gene, CDR1 is GTSNPN and CDR2 is SVGIG (reference sequence). The CDR3 DNA reads as TGTGCCTGGCCTACAAGGGACTTTTCAAACACCGGGGAGCTGTTTTTT. It codes for CAWPTRDFSNTGELFF.

CDR3 region: CASISRLGSPLHF. CDR3 DNA sequence: TGTGCCAGCATCTCCAGGTTAGGATCACCCCTCCACTTT. The rearrangement links TRBV6-1 to TRBJ1-6; no firm D call. Germline loops: CDR1 MNHNS, CDR2 SASEGT. The CDR3 loop spans 13 amino acids. V was trimmed by 7 bases and J by 10 bases, leaving 14 bases between them.

The chain carries TRBV4-3 and TRBJ1-5; tentative D call: TRBD1 (5 bases). The CDR3 covers 14 residues. V gave up 3 bases and J gave up 3 bases, with 9 bases separating them. Germline values: CDR1 LGHNA, CDR2 YSLEER. The CDR3 sequence is CASSQGRNNQPQHF. The DNA of the CDR3 is TGCGCCAGCAGCCAGGGGCGGAACAATCAGCCCCAGCATTTT.

This chain connects TRBV4-3 to TRBJ2-2; D is perhaps TRBD2 (6 bases). Germline lookup yields CDR1 LGHNA and CDR2 YSLEER. The ends were cut back, 4 bases at V and 2 bases at J, with 8 bases in the middle. This CDR3 contains 14 residues. CDR3 amino acids: CASSREANTGELFF. CDR3 coding DNA: TGCGCCAGCAGCCGGGAGGCAAACACCGGGGAGCTGTTTTTT.

The rearrangement uses TRBV7-9 and TRBJ2-3, with D maybe TRBD2 (5 bases). V lost 8 bases and J 3 bases, leaving 9 bases between the germline ends. This CDR3 has 12 amino acids. The germline V gene has CDR1 SEHNR and CDR2 FQNEAQ (reference sequence). CDR3 sequence: CASEEVTDTQYF. The CDR3 DNA reads TGTGCCAGCGAGGAGGTGACAGATACGCAGTATTTT.

The rearrangement uses TRBV11-2 and TRBJ2-1; 10 nucleotides align to TRBD2. V was pared by 1 base and J by 2 bases, with 2 bases of the junction left unmatched. CDR1 and CDR2 from the germline V gene are SGHAT and FQNNGV. The CDR3 covers 16 residues. The CDR3 spells CASSLGTSGAYNEQFF. In DNA, the CDR3 is TGTGCCAGCAGCTTAGGCACTAGCGGGGCCTACAATGAGCAGTTCTTC.

This chain uses TRBV30 with TRBJ2-7; D is undetermined. The CDR3 totals 14 residues. CDR1 and CDR2 (germline): GTSNPN, SVGIG (reference sequence). The V gene lost 3 bases and the J gene lost 6 bases, with 18 bases spanning the gap. The chain's CDR3 is CAWSLRTDPREQYF. CDR3 in DNA: TGTGCCTGGAGCCTACGGACCGACCCTCGCGAGCAGTACTTC.

V and J are TRBV29-1 and TRBJ1-1; D is perhaps TRBD1 (5 bases). Germline CDR1 and CDR2: SQVTM and ANQGSEA. This CDR3 is 14 amino acids long. Between the trimmed V and J ends, which lost 1 base and 3 bases, there was a span of 12 bases. The CDR3 DNA sequence: TGCAGCGTTGAAGTTAGGGGTCAGCACACTGAAGCTTTCTTT. Its translation is CSVEVRGQHTEAFF.

The rearrangement joins TRBV4-3 to TRBJ2-1, with D perhaps TRBD1 (6 bases). Between the trimmed V and J ends, which lost 0 bases and 3 bases, there was a span of 12 bases. This CDR3 has 16 residues. Germline lookup yields CDR1 LGHNA and CDR2 YSLEER. The CDR3 DNA follows: TGCGCCAGCAGCCAAGAAGTAACAGGGTACTACAATGAGCAGTTCTTC. It translates to CASSQEVTGYYNEQFF.

The chain joins TRBV7-2 to TRBJ2-7; no firm D call. Trimming left V 6 bases short and J 2 bases short, with 8 bases between. CDR1 and CDR2 from the germline V gene are SGHTA and FQGNSA. This CDR3 is 12 amino acids long. In nucleotides, the CDR3 is TGTGCCAGCAGTCCCAAGGCCTACGAGCAGTACTTC. Translated, it gives CASSPKAYEQYF.

This clone came up once. One end of the junction varies from germline; a read error may be responsible. The chain links TRBV5-1 to TRBJ1-5, with 8 bases that match TRBD1. In germline, CDR1 is SGHRS, CDR2 YFSETQ. The CDR3 loop spans 15 amino acids. Here the CDR3 reads CASRNRGDGNQPQHF. The CDR3, as DNA: TGTGCCAGCAGGAACAGGGGGGATGGCAATCAGCCCCAGCATTTT.

The V gene is TRBV29-1, the J gene TRBJ1-1, with D unclear. The CDR3 runs 10 residues. CDR1 is SQVTM, CDR2 ANQGSEA, per germline. Between the trimmed V and J ends, which lost 6 bases and 7 bases, there was a span of 9 bases. The CDR3 loop reads CSVLQIEAFF. The CDR3 DNA follows: TGCAGCGTCCTACAGATTGAAGCTTTCTTT.

This chain uses TRBV7-2 with TRBJ1-1; D not certain. V lost 1 base, J lost 1 base, and 7 bases lay in between. Looked up from germline, CDR1 is SGHTA and CDR2 is FQGNSA. The CDR3 contains 14 residues. CDR3 sequence reads: CASSLEQGNTEAFF. CDR3 coding DNA: TGTGCCAGCAGCTTAGAGCAAGGGAACACTGAAGCTTTCTTT.